A selection of T cell receptor beta chains follows, all from one sample in a study of blood T cell repertoires in COVID-19. Data came from immunoSEQ multiplex PCR; TCRdb stores just in-frame clones and leaves some out. The top ten hold around 4% of the sample, which has under 250,000 clones, about four fifths seen once. The sequenced material came from peripheral blood. These receptor sequences come from a middle-aged man with active or convalescent COVID-19. Each CDR3 is given with its conserved first and last residue. A D gene is named only where the DNA matches it firmly. Not every row has a clone size; where given, it reads once, few, many or a size class.

TRBJ1-5,-,-,TRBV5-8,TGTGCCAGCAGCAATTGGCGAGGGGGTGGGAATCAGCCCCAGCATTTT,CASSNWRGGGNQPQHF
TRBJ2-7,TRBD2,-,TRBV6-1,TGCGCCCCCAGTGACCCGGGCGGGGGGGGCTCCTACGAGCAGTACTTC,CAPSDPGGGGSYEQYF
TRBJ2-7,-,-,TRBV7-9,TGTGCCAGCAGCCTCAGCGGGCGCAACACCTACGAGCAGTACTTC,CASSLSGRNTYEQYF
TRBJ2-1,TRBD1,few,TRBV7-9,TGTGCCAGCAGCCGGGGACAGGGGTTCGATGAGCAGTTCTTC,CASSRGQGFDEQFF
TRBJ1-2,-,-,TRBV7-9,TGTGCCAGCAGCTTAGGGGGCCATGGCTACACCTTC,CASSLGGHGYTF
TRBJ2-1,-,-,TRBV29-1,TGCAGCGTCGGGGTTAAAACGTTCAATGAGCAGTTCTTC,CSVGVKTFNEQFF
TRBJ2-3,TRBD1,-,TRBV10-3,TGTGCCATCAGTGGAGAAGGACAGGCCACAGATACGCAGTATTTT,CAISGEGQATDTQYF
TRBJ2-4,-,-,TRBV5-1,TGCGCCAGCAGCTCAGACACTCCCCGAGACATTCAGTACTTC,CASSSDTPRDIQYF
TRBJ2-1,-,once,TRBV5-1,TGCGCCAGCAGCTTACCATCGGACACCAATGAGCAGTTCTTC,CASSLPSDTNEQFF
TRBJ1-3,TRBD1,-,TRBV7-8,TGTGCCAGCAGCTTAGATCACAGGGGTTACGGAAACACCATATATTTT,CASSLDHRGYGNTIYF
TRBJ2-7,-,few,TRBV6-5,TGTGCCAGCAGTTATCGGGGGTTAAGCTCCTACGAGCAGTACTTC,CASSYRGLSSYEQYF
TRBJ2-6,-,-,TRBV19,TGTGCCAGTAATGTACAGGGCTCTGGGGCCAACGTCCTGACTTTC,CASNVQGSGANVLTF
TRBJ2-2,-,-,TRBV5-1,TGCGCCAGCAGCCCTCCGGGGAACACCGGGGAGCTGTTTTTT,CASSPPGNTGELFF
TRBJ2-7,-,-,TRBV6-5,TGTGCCAGCAGTCCTTCCAGGGACTCCTACGAGCAGTACTTC,CASSPSRDSYEQYF
TRBJ1-5,TRBD1,-,TRBV24-1,TGTGCCACCAGTGTGGGGCAGGGGGCCGTTACTAGCAATCAGCCCCAGCATTTT,CATSVGQGAVTSNQPQHF
TRBJ2-1,TRBD1,-,TRBV3-1/TRBV3-2,TGTGCCAGCAGCCAGTGGACAGGACACAATGAGCAGTTCTTC,CASSQWTGHNEQFF
TRBJ2-4,-,-,TRBV4-1,TGCGCCAGCAGCCAAGATAAGCTCCTAGACGCCAAAAACATTCAGTACTTC,CASSQDKLLDAKNIQYF
TRBJ2-1,TRBD2,-,TRBV7-3,TGTGCCAGCAGCTTAAGCGGACTAGCGGGGGACCGAGACACCTACAATGAGCAGTTCTTC,CASSLSGLAGDRDTYNEQFF
TRBJ1-5,TRBD1,many,TRBV2,TGTGCCAGCAGCCCAGGGGGGAATCAGCCCCAGCATTTT,CASSPGGNQPQHF
TRBJ1-1,-,-,TRBV19,TGTGCCAGTAGTACCACCCTGTGGGGGGGGACTGGAGCTGAAGCTTTCTTT,CASSTTLWGGTGAEAFF
TRBJ1-1,-,once,TRBV14,TGTGCCAGCAGCCAAGAGCAGGGGAGGGCTGAAGCTTTCTTT,CASSQEQGRAEAFF
TRBJ2-1,-,-,TRBV7-2,TGTGCCAGCAGCTTAGTTTGGCCGTACAATGAGCAGTTCTTC,CASSLVWPYNEQFF
TRBJ2-2,TRBD1,once,TRBV2,TGTGCCAGCAGGAACCCGGACAGGACTACCGGGGAGCTGTTTTTT,CASRNPDRTTGELFF
TRBJ1-1,TRBD1,-,TRBV28,TGTGCCAGCAGGGCGACAGGGGGCGCCGGTCGCACTGAAGCTTTCTTT,CASRATGGAGRTEAFF
TRBJ2-1,TRBD1,-,TRBV11-3,TGTGCCAGCAGCTTAAGGACAGGGGAGATAAATGAGCAGTTCTTC,CASSLRTGEINEQFF
TRBJ2-2,TRBD2,-,TRBV10-3,TGTGCCATCAGTGAGCCCGGTGGTAGCGGGGGGCTGAACACCGGGGAGCTGTTTTTT,CAISEPGGSGGLNTGELFF
TRBJ2-7,TRBD2,-,TRBV5-1,TGCGCCAGCAGCTCCGGGGGGGAGCAGTACTTC,CASSSGGEQYF
TRBJ2-1,-,-,TRBV15,TGTGCCACCAGCAGAGATCCAAACAATGAGCAGTTCTTC,CATSRDPNNEQFF
TRBJ2-7,-,-,TRBV3-1/TRBV3-2,TGTGCCAGCAGCCAAGTTCCGGGGATTGAGCAGTACTTC,CASSQVPGIEQYF
TRBJ2-1,-,-,TRBV24-1,TGTGCCACCAGCCGGGGGGCCAATGAGCAGTTCTTC,CATSRGANEQFF
TRBJ2-7,TRBD1,many,TRBV7-2,TGTGCCAGCAGCTTTGCACAGGGGTCCTCCTACGAGCAGTACTTC,CASSFAQGSSYEQYF
TRBJ2-7,-,-,TRBV11-2,TGTGCCAGCAGCTTTCAGGGGTACGGGGAGCAGTACTTC,CASSFQGYGEQYF
TRBJ1-1,TRBD1,few,TRBV10-3,TGTGCCATCAGTGGGGACAGGGGGTTACCTGAAGCTTTCTTT,CAISGDRGLPEAFF
TRBJ1-3,-,-,TRBV30,TGTGCCTGGAGTGGTCAGGCCAGGGCTGGAAACACCATATATTTT,CAWSGQARAGNTIYF
TRBJ1-6,-,-,TRBV10-3,TGTGCCTCCACTTACCAGGGCAATAATTCACCCCTCCACTTT,CASTYQGNNSPLHF
TRBJ1-1,-,-,TRBV19,TGTGCCAGTAGTCCACTCCCGGGGGGCGGTGGGACTGAAGCTTTCTTT,CASSPLPGGGGTEAFF
TRBJ1-1,-,-,TRBV12-5,TGTGCTAGTGGTTTGGAAGCGAACACTGAAGCTTTCTTT,CASGLEANTEAFF
TRBJ2-7,-,-,TRBV6-5,TGTGCCAGCAGTCCCCCTTTGTACGAGCAGTACTTC,CASSPPLYEQYF
TRBJ2-2,-,-,TRBV28,TGTGCCAGCAGCCGCAGAAGTCACACCGGGGAGCTGTTTTTT,CASSRRSHTGELFF
TRBJ2-2,-,-,TRBV4-2,TGTGCCAGCAGCCAGGGACACGGCACTCCCGGGGAGCTGTTTTTT,CASSQGHGTPGELFF
TRBJ2-2,TRBD2,-,TRBV6-5,TGTGCCAGCAGTTACGGGGTAGCGGGGATCACCGGGGAGCTGTTTTTT,CASSYGVAGITGELFF
TRBJ1-5,TRBD1,-,TRBV9,TGTGCCAGCAGCGTAGGGACAGGGGTGGGTCAGCCCCAGCATTTT,CASSVGTGVGQPQHF
TRBJ2-7,TRBD1,-,TRBV3-1/TRBV3-2,TGTGCCAGCAGCCGGGACAGGGGGCGAGAGCAGTACTTC,CASSRDRGREQYF
TRBJ2-7,TRBD1,-,TRBV10-3,TGTGCCATCAGTGAGTCTGGACAGGGTGTGGGTGAGCAGTACTTC,CAISESGQGVGEQYF
TRBJ2-5,TRBD2,-,TRBV9,TGTGCCAGCAGCGTGGACCCTAGCGGGGGGATTCAAGAGACCCAGTACTTC,CASSVDPSGGIQETQYF
TRBJ1-1,-,-,TRBV12-3/TRBV12-4,TGTGCCAGCAGTTTAGGACGGGGCACTGAAGCTTTCTTT,CASSLGRGTEAFF
TRBJ2-3,TRBD1,-,TRBV5-1,TGCGCCAGCAGCTTGAACGGACAGGGGGCGAGGGATACGCAGTATTTT,CASSLNGQGARDTQYF
TRBJ1-2,-,-,TRBV28,TGTGCCAGCAGTTCCCAGGACAGTTCTAACTATGGCTACACCTTC,CASSSQDSSNYGYTF
TRBJ1-5,-,few,TRBV21-1,TGTGCCAGGCGGGGACAGGGTTCCAATCAGCCCCAGCATTTT,CARRGQGSNQPQHF
TRBJ2-7,-,many,TRBV4-1,TGCGCCAGCAGCCAAGATGGGGGGACGATCTACGAGCAGTACTTC,CASSQDGGTIYEQYF
TRBJ2-2,-,-,TRBV7-8,TGTGCCAGCACCCTAACAGGGAACACCGGGGAGCTGTTTTTT,CASTLTGNTGELFF
TRBJ1-1,TRBD1,-,TRBV5-6,TGTGCCAGCAGGAACGACAGGGGTACTGAAGCTTTCTTT,CASRNDRGTEAFF
TRBJ1-6,-,few,TRBV20-1,TGCAGTGCTAGTGGTGCGGGGGGGTCCTATAATTCACCCCTCCACTTT,CSASGAGGSYNSPLHF
TRBJ2-7,-,-,TRBV28,TGTGCCAGCAGTTTCGGGACAAGCTCCTACGAGCAGTACTTC,CASSFGTSSYEQYF
TRBJ1-1,-,-,TRBV9,TGTGCCAGCAGTGGCGACTATATGAACACTGAAGCTTTCTTT,CASSGDYMNTEAFF
TRBJ2-7,-,-,TRBV12-3/TRBV12-4,TGTGCCAGCAGCCCTGGACAGTCCTACGAGCAGTACTTC,CASSPGQSYEQYF
TRBJ2-3,TRBD1,-,TRBV5-1,TGCGCCAGCCGCCAGGGACAGATCACAGATACGCAGTATTTT,CASRQGQITDTQYF
TRBJ2-7,TRBD2,-,TRBV23-1,TGCGCCAGCAGTCAATCGGGGGACTATGCTTGCTACGAGCAGTACTTC,CASSQSGDYACYEQYF
TRBJ2-1,-,-,TRBV14,TGTGCCAGCAGCCTAGGGGCGTATGAGCAGTTCTTC,CASSLGAYEQFF